A selection of T cell receptor beta chains follows, all from one sample in a study of blood T cell repertoires in COVID-19. TCRdb keeps only in-frame clones here, not all; method: immunoSEQ multiplex PCR. The sample yields around 85,000 clones, 75% to 90% seen once. The sample taken for sequencing was PBMCs or T cells enriched from blood (not recorded which). These receptors were obtained from a woman aged 50 to 60 with acute COVID-19. The CDR3 runs from the conserved cysteine through the conserved F or W. A D gene is named only where the DNA matches it firmly. Clone size, where shown, is once, few, many, or a class for clones that have expanded.

-	TRBJ1-1	TRBV18	-	CASSPGTGVNTEAFF	TGTGCCAGCTCACCGGGTACGGGAGTGAACACTGAAGCTTTCTTT
-	TRBJ2-2	TRBV6-5	-	CASRAFTGELFF	TGTGCCAGCAGAGCGTTCACCGGGGAGCTGTTTTTT
-	TRBJ1-2	TRBV19	-	CASSHLGTGSYGYTF	TGTGCCAGTAGTCATTTGGGGACTGGGAGCTATGGCTACACCTTC
-	TRBJ1-2	TRBV7-2	TRBD1	CASSAQTGTLDYGYTF	TGTGCCAGCAGCGCCCAGACAGGGACCCTTGACTATGGCTACACCTTC
-	TRBJ1-1	TRBV29-1	TRBD1	CSGGQEKAAFF	TGCAGCGGAGGACAGGAAAAAGCAGCTTTCTTT
-	TRBJ2-2	TRBV2	-	CASGAIRDTGELFF	TGTGCCAGCGGCGCCATCAGGGACACCGGGGAGCTGTTTTTT
-	TRBJ2-1	TRBV29-1	-	CSVEGLLSDEADEQFF	TGCAGCGTTGAGGGGCTACTGAGCGACGAGGCGGATGAGCAGTTCTTC
once	TRBJ1-2	TRBV30	-	CAWSVIVGGQRDGYTF	TGTGCCTGGAGTGTTATTGTGGGCGGCCAGAGGGATGGCTACACCTTC
-	TRBJ2-5	TRBV7-9	-	CASSLLAGQETQYF	TGTGCCAGCAGCTTATTAGCTGGGCAAGAGACCCAGTACTTC
-	TRBJ2-7	TRBV10-1	-	CASSAPPTYEQYF	TGCGCCAGCAGTGCCCCACCTACCTACGAGCAGTACTTC
-	TRBJ2-1	TRBV5-1	TRBD2	CASSFIGGRAYNEQFF	TGCGCCAGCAGCTTCATAGGCGGGAGGGCGTACAATGAGCAGTTCTTC
-	TRBJ2-3	TRBV6-4	TRBD2	CASSATLSGGDTQYF	TGTGCCAGCAGTGCCACACTCTCGGGGGGAGATACGCAGTATTTT